The 11 T cell receptor beta chains below were found in one sample sequenced in a study of blood T cell repertoires in COVID-19. Produced via immunoSEQ multiplex PCR; TCRdb's table is partial and in-frame only. The table lists around 270,000 clones, around nine tenths of them singletons, with about 9.8% in the top ten. The sequencing sample was made of peripheral blood. Source of these receptors: a man in his forties or fifties who had recovered from COVID-19.

The genes are TRBV15 and TRBJ2-7, with 7 bases matching TRBD1. The CDR3 sequence is 14 residues long. Germline lookup yields CDR1 LNHNV and CDR2 YYDKDF (reference sequence). With V trimmed by 4 bases and J by 10 bases, 13 bases remained unmatched. The CDR3 DNA follows: TGTGCCACCAGCACGGACAGGAGCAAAACGGGACAGTACTTC. It specifies CATSTDRSKTGQYF.

The rearrangement links TRBV3-1 (or the pseudogene TRBV3-2) to TRBJ2-1, with D possibly being TRBD2 (5 bases). V was clipped by 0 bases and J by 8 bases, with 14 bases between them. Germline V gene lookup returns CDR1 LGHDT and CDR2 YNNKEL (reference sequence). The CDR3 has 15 residues. This CDR3 is CASSQDLSRVYEQFF. As DNA, the CDR3 is TGTGCCAGCAGCCAAGATCTTTCGAGGGTCTATGAGCAGTTCTTC.

V is TRBV24-1 and J is TRBJ2-3; 7 nucleotides agree with TRBD2. There are 16 residues in the CDR3. CDR1 is KGHDR and CDR2 is SFDVKD in the germline V gene. The V and J ends lost 4 bases and 7 bases, in that order; junction bases with no gene match: 13. The CDR3 is CATSESGGASENTQYF. The DNA for the CDR3 is TGTGCCACCAGTGAATCGGGGGGTGCTAGCGAGAATACGCAGTATTTT.

The chain carries TRBV14 and TRBJ2-5; 8 bases agree with TRBD2. V gave up 4 bases and J gave up 1 base; unmatched junction bases: 5. Per germline, CDR1 SGHDN and CDR2 FVKESK. The CDR3 totals 15 residues. CDR3 nucleotide sequence: TGTGCCAGCAGCCCCATAGCGGGGATCCAAGAGACCCAGTACTTC. Protein sequence: CASSPIAGIQETQYF.

This clone was picked up one time. The rearrangement links TRBV18 to TRBJ2-3; possibly TRBD2 for D (6 bases). The CDR3 runs to 16 residues. Trimming left V 0 bases short and J 5 bases short, with 15 bases between. Germline V gene sequence: CDR1 KGHSH, CDR2 LQKENI. CDR3 protein: CASSPPIPGVGDTQYF. CDR3 coding DNA: TGTGCCAGCTCACCACCTATTCCGGGAGTTGGAGATACGCAGTATTTT.

This chain links TRBV5-1 with TRBJ2-2; TRBD1 agrees at 8 bases. Germline V gene lookup returns CDR1 SGHRS and CDR2 YFSETQ. CDR3 length: 14 residues. Trimming cost V 4 bases and J 5 bases; bases outside gene matches: 4. DNA for the CDR3: TGCGCCAGCAGCCTCGGACAGGGAACCGGGGAGCTGTTTTTT. Its protein is CASSLGQGTGELFF.

V gene TRBV9 combines with J gene TRBJ1-2, with D possibly being TRBD1 (5 bases). CDR3 size: 15 residues. Germline lookup yields CDR1 SGDLS and CDR2 YYNGEE. The ends were cut back, 3 bases at V and 2 bases at J, with 14 bases in the middle. CDR3 nucleotides: TGTGCCAGCAGCGCCCGGGGGAGGTTGAACTATGGCTACACCTTC. Its protein is CASSARGRLNYGYTF.

This clone has a single count. The chain is built from TRBV6-2 or TRBV6-3 and TRBJ1-1, with 10 bases lining up with TRBD1. Unmatched junction bases numbered 7, after V lost 3 bases and J lost 6 bases. The length of the CDR3 is 15 residues. In germline, CDR1 is MNHEY, CDR2 SVGEGT. The CDR3 DNA is TGTGCCAGCAGTTATCGGACAGGGGGAAACCCTGAAGCTTTCTTT. Translation: CASSYRTGGNPEAFF.

The chain uses TRBV25-1 and TRBJ2-7; possible D gene TRBD1, 5 bases. Trimming took off 7 bases at V and 6 bases at J, with 10 bases between the two ends. Germline values: CDR1 MGHDK, CDR2 SYGVNS. The CDR3 is 11 amino acids. CDR3 sequence (DNA): TGTGCCAGCACCGCAGGGTTCGAGCAGTACTTC. This sequence encodes CASTAGFEQYF.

This chain joins TRBV25-1 and TRBJ2-3; the match to TRBD2 covers 10 bases. This CDR3 region has 16 residues. The J segment lost 3 bases and the V segment lost 8 bases, leaving 11 bases of the junction unmatched. The germline V gene encodes CDR1 MGHDK and CDR2 SYGVNS. The CDR3 DNA follows: TGTGCCAGCCAACCCCCGGGACTAGCGATTACAGATACGCAGTATTTT. It encodes CASQPPGLAITDTQYF. Complete variable domain (other parts from reference TRBV25-1 and TRBJ2-3): EADIYQTPRYLVIGTGKKITLECSQTMGHDKMYWYQQDPGMELHLIHYSYGVNSTEKGDLSSESTVSRIRTEHFPLTLESARPSHTSQYLCASQPPGLAITDTQYFGPGTRLTVL.

The rearrangement uses TRBV7-2 and TRBJ1-3, with TRBD1 as a possible D gene (5 bases). Germline CDR1 is SGHTA and CDR2 is FQGNSA. This CDR3 spans 15 amino acids. Trimming pared 2 bases from V and 8 bases from J, leaving 16 bases between. Here the CDR3 reads CASSLSSGPGHTIYF. The CDR3 nucleotides read TGTGCCAGCAGCTTATCATCAGGGCCCGGACACACCATATATTTT.